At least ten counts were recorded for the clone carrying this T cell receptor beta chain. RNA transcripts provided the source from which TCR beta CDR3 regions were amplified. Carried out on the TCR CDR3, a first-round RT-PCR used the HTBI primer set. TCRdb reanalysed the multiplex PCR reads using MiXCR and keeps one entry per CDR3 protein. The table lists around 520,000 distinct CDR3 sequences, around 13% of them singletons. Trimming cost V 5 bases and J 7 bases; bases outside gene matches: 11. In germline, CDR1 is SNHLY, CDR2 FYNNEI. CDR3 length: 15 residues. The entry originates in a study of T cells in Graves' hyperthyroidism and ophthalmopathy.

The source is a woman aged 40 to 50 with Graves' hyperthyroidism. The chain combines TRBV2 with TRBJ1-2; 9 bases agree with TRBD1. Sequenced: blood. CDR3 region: CASSFTGTGRGGYTF. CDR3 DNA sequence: TGTGCCAGCAGTTTCACGGGGACAGGGAGGGGTGGCTACACCTTC.